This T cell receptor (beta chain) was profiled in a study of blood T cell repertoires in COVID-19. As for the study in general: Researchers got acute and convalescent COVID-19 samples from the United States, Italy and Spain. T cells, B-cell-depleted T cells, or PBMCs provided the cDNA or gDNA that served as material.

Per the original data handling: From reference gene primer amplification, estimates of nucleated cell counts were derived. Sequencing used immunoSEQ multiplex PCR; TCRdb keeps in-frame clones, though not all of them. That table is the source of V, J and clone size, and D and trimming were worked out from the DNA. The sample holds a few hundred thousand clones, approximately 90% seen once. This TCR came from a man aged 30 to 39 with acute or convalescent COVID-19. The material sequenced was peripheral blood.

Here the CDR3 DNA reads TGTGCCAGCAGCCGCGTGCCTTTACCGGGACAGGGGTCGATAAAGCAGTTCTTC. Its translation is CASSRVPLPGQGSIKQFF. This chain connects TRBV11-2 to TRBJ2-1, with 10 bases fitting TRBD1. This CDR3 comprises 18 residues. With 5 bases clipped from V and 11 bases from J, the junction kept 21 bases outside the gene matches. CDR1 is SGHAT, CDR2 FQNNGV, per germline. Filled out from reference TRBV11-2 and TRBJ2-1, the complete variable domain reads EAGVAQSPRYKIIEKRQSVAFWCNPISGHATLYWYQQILGQGPKLLIQFQNNGVVDDSQLPKDRFSAERLKGVDSTLKIQPAKLEDSAVYLCASSRVPLPGQGSIKQFFGPGTRLTVL.